Shown below are 28 T cell receptor beta chains from a single sample sequenced in a study of OX40 agonist ivuxolimab in advanced cancers. Produced via immunoSEQ multiplex PCR; TCRdb's table is partial and in-frame only. In the table there are tens of thousands of clones, 88% of which are singletons. Sequenced material: CD4+ or CD8+ T cells sorted from blood, taken in a trial of the OX40 agonist ivuxolimab. These TCRs come from an adult with an advanced solid tumor such as melanoma, head and neck, liver or kidney cancer.

This chain uses TRBV28 with TRBJ2-2; TRBD2 matches at 11 bases. V shed 0 bases and J 6 bases; nucleotides not matched to a gene: 6. CDR3 size: 17 residues. The germline V gene has CDR1 MDHEN and CDR2 SYDVKM. The CDR3 loop is CASSLWNLAGGPGELFF. DNA for the CDR3: TGTGCCAGCAGTTTATGGAACCTAGCGGGAGGCCCCGGGGAGCTGTTTTTT.

This chain joins TRBV4-3 and TRBJ1-1; tentatively, D is TRBD1 (5 bases). Trimming took off 0 bases at V and 11 bases at J, with 13 bases between the two ends. This CDR3 spans 13 amino acids. CDR1 is LGHNA, CDR2 YSLEER, per germline. The CDR3 region has the DNA TGCGCCAGCAGCCAAGAGGTAACAGGCAGGGCTTTCTTT. Translation gives CASSQEVTGRAFF.

V gene TRBV5-6 combines with J gene TRBJ1-5, with 8 bases matching TRBD1. The germline CDR1 and CDR2 sequences are SGHDT and YYEEEE. The CDR3 consists of 15 residues. V was pared by 4 bases and J by 1 base, with 4 bases of the junction left unmatched. The CDR3 protein is CASSLRTGSNQPQHF. The CDR3, as DNA: TGTGCCAGCAGCCTTAGGACAGGGAGCAATCAGCCCCAGCATTTT.

J is TRBJ1-5 and V is TRBV6-6, with TRBD1 matching 7 bases. This CDR3 comprises 13 residues. Germline V CDR1 and CDR2: MNHNY, SVGAGI (reference sequence). Losses at the gene ends were 5 bases for V and 7 bases for J; bases not matched to a gene: 5. The CDR3 nucleotides read TGTGCCAGCAGTCAAGGACAGGCCCAGCCCCAGCATTTT. As protein: CASSQGQAQPQHF.

The chain joins TRBV7-8 to TRBJ2-7; D perhaps matches TRBD1 (6 bases). This CDR3 has 14 amino acids. Germline V CDR1 and CDR2: SGHVS, FQNEAQ. Trimming pared 6 bases from V and 2 bases from J, leaving 14 bases between. CDR3 DNA: TGTGCCAGCAGGCAGATACAGGGACCCTACGAGCAGTACTTC. Protein: CASRQIQGPYEQYF.

The chain couples TRBV19 to TRBJ1-5; D possibly corresponds to TRBD1 (6 bases). Trimming pared 5 bases from V and 7 bases from J, leaving 12 bases between. Germline V gene lookup returns CDR1 LNHDA and CDR2 SQIVND (reference sequence). CDR3 length: 13 residues. For the CDR3, the DNA is TGTGCCAGTAGTCAGGGGCTACAGCAGCCCCAGCATTTT. Protein: CASSQGLQQPQHF. The variable domain in full, completed from reference TRBV19 and TRBJ1-5, reads DGGITQSPKYLFRKEGQNVTLSCEQNLNHDAMYWYRQDPGQGLRLIYYSQIVNDFQKGDIAEGYSVSREKKESFPLTVTSAQKNPTAFYLCASSQGLQQPQHFGDGTRLSIL.

The genes are TRBV9 and TRBJ2-1, with 8 nucleotides matching TRBD2. The CDR3 spans 14 residues. J lost 6 bases, V lost 3 bases, and 5 bases had no gene match. The V gene's germline CDR1 is SGDLS and CDR2 YYNGEE. CDR3 in amino acids: CASSALGTSNEQFF. CDR3 bases: TGTGCCAGCAGCGCCCTTGGGACTAGCAATGAGCAGTTCTTC.

The chain joins TRBV2 to TRBJ1-5; D is uncertain. This CDR3 is built from 15 residues. Germline assignment: CDR1 SNHLY and CDR2 FYNNEI. V was pared by 2 bases and J by 1 base, with 9 bases between. The CDR3, as DNA: TGTGCCAGCAGTGAAAGGGTGGAGAGCAATCAGCCCCAGCATTTT. Protein sequence: CASSERVESNQPQHF.

The V gene is TRBV7-9, the J gene TRBJ2-5; no definite D call. Trimming shortened V by 4 bases and J by 4 bases, and 7 bases separated the two germline ends. Germline CDR1 is SEHNR and CDR2 is FQNEAQ (reference sequence). The CDR3 has 12 amino acids. In nucleotides, the CDR3 is TGTGCCAGCAGCTCCCGCTCAGAGACCCAGTACTTC. Translating it yields CASSSRSETQYF.

This chain joins TRBV5-1 and TRBJ2-1; no reliable D call. V gave up 0 bases and J gave up 4 bases, with 20 bases separating them. The CDR3 contains 18 residues. Germline V gives CDR1 SGHRS, CDR2 YFSETQ. Here the CDR3 DNA reads TGCGCCAGCAGCTTGGGGTCGGGCGGCGGTAGGCCTTACAATGAGCAGTTCTTC. Translated, it gives CASSLGSGGGRPYNEQFF.

V is TRBV11-3 and J is TRBJ2-5; 9 nucleotides align to TRBD1. Trimming removed 5 bases from V and 0 bases from J; junction bases left unmatched: 10. Germline V lookup: CDR1 SGHNT, CDR2 YENEEA. This CDR3 contains 17 residues. Here the CDR3 reads CASSQKRGQGNQETQYF. The CDR3 nucleotides are TGTGCCAGCAGCCAAAAACGCGGACAGGGGAACCAAGAGACCCAGTACTTC.

V and J are TRBV4-1 and TRBJ2-1; possible D gene TRBD1, 5 bases. V was cut by 1 base and J by 2 bases, with 15 bases left in between. The CDR3 sequence is 17 residues long. CDR1 and CDR2 (germline): MGHRA, YSYEKL. Here the CDR3 reads CASSQVAGQPTYNEQFF. The CDR3 DNA follows: TGCGCCAGCAGCCAAGTGGCAGGGCAGCCTACCTACAATGAGCAGTTCTTC.

The CDR3 protein is CASLSGSPQGGYTF. The CDR3 DNA sequence: TGTGCCAGCTTGTCGGGTAGTCCCCAGGGTGGCTACACCTTC. This chain connects TRBV28 to TRBJ1-2, with a possible D match to TRBD1 (5 bases). This CDR3 has 14 amino acids. Per germline, CDR1 MDHEN and CDR2 SYDVKM. Trimming took 8 bases from V and 7 from J, leaving 20 bases between them.

The chain is built from TRBV11-2 and TRBJ2-5; D is perhaps TRBD1 (5 bases). The germline V gene has CDR1 SGHAT and CDR2 FQNNGV. CDR3 length equals 15 residues. The germline V and J ends were trimmed by 1 base and 7 bases, with 16 bases remaining between them. Written as DNA, the CDR3 is TGTGCCAGCAGCTTAGCCGCGAAAGGGGCCGGGACCCAGTACTTC. It translates to CASSLAAKGAGTQYF.

The rearrangement links TRBV10-2 to TRBJ1-3, with TRBD1 as a possible D gene (5 bases). The ends were cut back, 0 bases at V and 6 bases at J, with 12 bases in the middle. Looked up from germline, CDR1 is WSHSY and CDR2 is SAAADI. The CDR3 spans 15 residues. CDR3 sequence: CASSESRGILNTIYF. Written as DNA, the CDR3 is TGCGCCAGCAGTGAGTCGAGGGGCATTCTAAACACCATATATTTT.

The chain employs TRBV9 and TRBJ2-1; no definite D call. Trimming pared 3 bases from V and 5 bases from J, leaving 9 bases between. This CDR3 has 13 residues. The V gene's germline CDR1 is SGDLS and CDR2 YYNGEE. CDR3 DNA sequence: TGTGCCAGCAGCGCTAGGCCAGACAATGAGCAGTTCTTC. It codes for CASSARPDNEQFF. The whole variable domain, remainder taken from reference TRBV9 and TRBJ2-1, is DSGVTQTPKHLITATGQRVTLRCSPRSGDLSVYWYQQSLDQGLQFLIQYYNGEERAKGNILERFSAQQFPDLHSELNLSSLELGDSALYFCASSARPDNEQFFGPGTRLTVL.

The rearrangement links TRBV5-1 to TRBJ2-1; 10 positions agree with TRBD2. Germline CDR1 SGHRS, CDR2 YFSETQ. After removal of 5 bases from V and 2 bases from J, the junction contained 4 bases not matched to a gene. The CDR3 sequence is 15 residues long. The CDR3 reads CASSPLAGAYNEQFF. The CDR3 coding sequence is TGCGCCAGCAGTCCGCTAGCGGGAGCCTACAATGAGCAGTTCTTC.

This clone has just one count. The DNA is omitted, as the CDR3 cannot be located on it reliably, and the CDR3 follows TCRdb's listing. V usage is TRBV30 and J usage is TRBJ1-5. Inclusive of both ends, the CDR3 amounts to 15 amino acids. The V gene's germline CDR1 is GTSNPN and CDR2 SVGIG (reference sequence). The CDR3 is CAFWERGGRGQPQHF.

This sequence joins TRBV19 and TRBJ2-3; D gene uncertain. V lost 4 bases and J 1 base, leaving 3 bases between the germline ends. The CDR3 is 12 amino acids. Germline CDR1 and CDR2: LNHDA and SQIVND (reference sequence). The CDR3, as DNA: TGTGCCAGTAGTAGGGGCACAGATACGCAGTATTTT. This translates into CASSRGTDTQYF.

The gene calls are TRBV6-5 and TRBJ2-1; maybe TRBD2 (6 bases). V lost 6 bases, J lost 7 bases, and 16 bases lay in between. The germline V gene has CDR1 MNHEY and CDR2 SVGAGI. The CDR3 has 14 residues. The CDR3 loop reads CASSSGGEGNEQFF. The DNA of the CDR3 is TGTGCCAGCAGCTCCGGGGGTGAGGGGAATGAGCAGTTCTTC.

The chain is built from TRBV6-5 and TRBJ1-5, with D possibly matching TRBD1 (5 bases). Per germline, CDR1 MNHEY and CDR2 SVGAGI. CDR3 length equals 11 residues. V lost 9 bases and J 6 bases, leaving 9 bases between the germline ends. This CDR3 reads CASSDSQPQHF. The CDR3 bases are TGTGCCAGTAGCGACAGTCAGCCCCAGCATTTT.

The CDR3 sequence: CASSSEGATFF. The CDR3 DNA reads TGTGCCAGCAGCTCCGAGGGGGCAACTTTCTTT. The V call is TRBV2, the J call TRBJ1-1; 7 bases line up with TRBD1. Germline V lookup: CDR1 SNHLY, CDR2 FYNNEI. This CDR3 contains 11 residues. V dropped 6 bases and J dropped 12; count of bases not matched to a gene: 7.

The chain joins TRBV5-4 to TRBJ1-2; no clear D gene. Deletions cut 0 bases from V and 3 bases from J, with 9 bases between. Germline CDR1 is SGHNT and CDR2 is YYREEE (reference sequence). This CDR3 contains 14 residues. The CDR3 sequence is CASSLDSRHYGYTF. The CDR3 nucleotides read TGTGCCAGCAGCTTGGATTCCCGACACTATGGCTACACCTTC.

J is TRBJ1-5 and V is TRBV18, with a tentative D call TRBD1 (5 bases). The CDR3 contains 13 residues. V was clipped by 4 bases and J by 3 bases, with 7 bases between them. Germline assignment: CDR1 KGHSH and CDR2 LQKENI. Here the CDR3 reads CASSLQDNQPQHF. CDR3 nucleotide sequence: TGTGCCAGCTCACTACAGGACAATCAGCCCCAGCATTTT.

Judged by abundance, this clone is medium-sized. The rearrangement links TRBV7-2 to TRBJ1-6; D not resolved. CDR3 length: 16 residues. Deletions cut 3 bases from V and 7 bases from J, with 16 bases between. Germline V CDR1 and CDR2: SGHTA, FQGNSA. The CDR3 protein is CASSLGSWTGNSPLHF. The CDR3 DNA reads as TGTGCCAGCAGCTTGGGGTCCTGGACGGGGAATTCACCCCTCCACTTT.

As for this clone: At one boundary the junction diverges from the germline segment, which might be a read error. The CDR3 spells CASSLVGGTEQLFF. CDR3 bases: TGCGCCAGCAGCTTGGTGGGTGGAACTGAACAACTGTTTTTT. The chain uses TRBV5-1 and TRBJ1-4; no definite D call. This CDR3 has 14 amino acids. The germline CDR1 and CDR2 sequences are SGHRS and YFSETQ.

V gene TRBV30 combines with J gene TRBJ2-2, with D unresolved. V was pared by 3 bases and J by 0 bases, with 8 bases between. The CDR3 runs to 14 residues. The germline CDR1 and CDR2 sequences are GTSNPN and SVGIG (reference sequence). The CDR3: CAWRTGTNTGELFF. CDR3 nucleotide sequence: TGTGCCTGGAGGACTGGGACGAACACCGGGGAGCTGTTTTTT.

The chain recombines TRBV7-2 with TRBJ1-1, with D unclear. Trimming took off 1 base at V and 4 bases at J, with 10 bases between the two ends. Germline V CDR1 and CDR2: SGHTA, FQGNSA. The CDR3 is 14 amino acids. The CDR3 DNA reads as TGTGCCAGCAGCTTAGGGGGATCCGGCACTGAAGCTTTCTTT. It specifies CASSLGGSGTEAFF.